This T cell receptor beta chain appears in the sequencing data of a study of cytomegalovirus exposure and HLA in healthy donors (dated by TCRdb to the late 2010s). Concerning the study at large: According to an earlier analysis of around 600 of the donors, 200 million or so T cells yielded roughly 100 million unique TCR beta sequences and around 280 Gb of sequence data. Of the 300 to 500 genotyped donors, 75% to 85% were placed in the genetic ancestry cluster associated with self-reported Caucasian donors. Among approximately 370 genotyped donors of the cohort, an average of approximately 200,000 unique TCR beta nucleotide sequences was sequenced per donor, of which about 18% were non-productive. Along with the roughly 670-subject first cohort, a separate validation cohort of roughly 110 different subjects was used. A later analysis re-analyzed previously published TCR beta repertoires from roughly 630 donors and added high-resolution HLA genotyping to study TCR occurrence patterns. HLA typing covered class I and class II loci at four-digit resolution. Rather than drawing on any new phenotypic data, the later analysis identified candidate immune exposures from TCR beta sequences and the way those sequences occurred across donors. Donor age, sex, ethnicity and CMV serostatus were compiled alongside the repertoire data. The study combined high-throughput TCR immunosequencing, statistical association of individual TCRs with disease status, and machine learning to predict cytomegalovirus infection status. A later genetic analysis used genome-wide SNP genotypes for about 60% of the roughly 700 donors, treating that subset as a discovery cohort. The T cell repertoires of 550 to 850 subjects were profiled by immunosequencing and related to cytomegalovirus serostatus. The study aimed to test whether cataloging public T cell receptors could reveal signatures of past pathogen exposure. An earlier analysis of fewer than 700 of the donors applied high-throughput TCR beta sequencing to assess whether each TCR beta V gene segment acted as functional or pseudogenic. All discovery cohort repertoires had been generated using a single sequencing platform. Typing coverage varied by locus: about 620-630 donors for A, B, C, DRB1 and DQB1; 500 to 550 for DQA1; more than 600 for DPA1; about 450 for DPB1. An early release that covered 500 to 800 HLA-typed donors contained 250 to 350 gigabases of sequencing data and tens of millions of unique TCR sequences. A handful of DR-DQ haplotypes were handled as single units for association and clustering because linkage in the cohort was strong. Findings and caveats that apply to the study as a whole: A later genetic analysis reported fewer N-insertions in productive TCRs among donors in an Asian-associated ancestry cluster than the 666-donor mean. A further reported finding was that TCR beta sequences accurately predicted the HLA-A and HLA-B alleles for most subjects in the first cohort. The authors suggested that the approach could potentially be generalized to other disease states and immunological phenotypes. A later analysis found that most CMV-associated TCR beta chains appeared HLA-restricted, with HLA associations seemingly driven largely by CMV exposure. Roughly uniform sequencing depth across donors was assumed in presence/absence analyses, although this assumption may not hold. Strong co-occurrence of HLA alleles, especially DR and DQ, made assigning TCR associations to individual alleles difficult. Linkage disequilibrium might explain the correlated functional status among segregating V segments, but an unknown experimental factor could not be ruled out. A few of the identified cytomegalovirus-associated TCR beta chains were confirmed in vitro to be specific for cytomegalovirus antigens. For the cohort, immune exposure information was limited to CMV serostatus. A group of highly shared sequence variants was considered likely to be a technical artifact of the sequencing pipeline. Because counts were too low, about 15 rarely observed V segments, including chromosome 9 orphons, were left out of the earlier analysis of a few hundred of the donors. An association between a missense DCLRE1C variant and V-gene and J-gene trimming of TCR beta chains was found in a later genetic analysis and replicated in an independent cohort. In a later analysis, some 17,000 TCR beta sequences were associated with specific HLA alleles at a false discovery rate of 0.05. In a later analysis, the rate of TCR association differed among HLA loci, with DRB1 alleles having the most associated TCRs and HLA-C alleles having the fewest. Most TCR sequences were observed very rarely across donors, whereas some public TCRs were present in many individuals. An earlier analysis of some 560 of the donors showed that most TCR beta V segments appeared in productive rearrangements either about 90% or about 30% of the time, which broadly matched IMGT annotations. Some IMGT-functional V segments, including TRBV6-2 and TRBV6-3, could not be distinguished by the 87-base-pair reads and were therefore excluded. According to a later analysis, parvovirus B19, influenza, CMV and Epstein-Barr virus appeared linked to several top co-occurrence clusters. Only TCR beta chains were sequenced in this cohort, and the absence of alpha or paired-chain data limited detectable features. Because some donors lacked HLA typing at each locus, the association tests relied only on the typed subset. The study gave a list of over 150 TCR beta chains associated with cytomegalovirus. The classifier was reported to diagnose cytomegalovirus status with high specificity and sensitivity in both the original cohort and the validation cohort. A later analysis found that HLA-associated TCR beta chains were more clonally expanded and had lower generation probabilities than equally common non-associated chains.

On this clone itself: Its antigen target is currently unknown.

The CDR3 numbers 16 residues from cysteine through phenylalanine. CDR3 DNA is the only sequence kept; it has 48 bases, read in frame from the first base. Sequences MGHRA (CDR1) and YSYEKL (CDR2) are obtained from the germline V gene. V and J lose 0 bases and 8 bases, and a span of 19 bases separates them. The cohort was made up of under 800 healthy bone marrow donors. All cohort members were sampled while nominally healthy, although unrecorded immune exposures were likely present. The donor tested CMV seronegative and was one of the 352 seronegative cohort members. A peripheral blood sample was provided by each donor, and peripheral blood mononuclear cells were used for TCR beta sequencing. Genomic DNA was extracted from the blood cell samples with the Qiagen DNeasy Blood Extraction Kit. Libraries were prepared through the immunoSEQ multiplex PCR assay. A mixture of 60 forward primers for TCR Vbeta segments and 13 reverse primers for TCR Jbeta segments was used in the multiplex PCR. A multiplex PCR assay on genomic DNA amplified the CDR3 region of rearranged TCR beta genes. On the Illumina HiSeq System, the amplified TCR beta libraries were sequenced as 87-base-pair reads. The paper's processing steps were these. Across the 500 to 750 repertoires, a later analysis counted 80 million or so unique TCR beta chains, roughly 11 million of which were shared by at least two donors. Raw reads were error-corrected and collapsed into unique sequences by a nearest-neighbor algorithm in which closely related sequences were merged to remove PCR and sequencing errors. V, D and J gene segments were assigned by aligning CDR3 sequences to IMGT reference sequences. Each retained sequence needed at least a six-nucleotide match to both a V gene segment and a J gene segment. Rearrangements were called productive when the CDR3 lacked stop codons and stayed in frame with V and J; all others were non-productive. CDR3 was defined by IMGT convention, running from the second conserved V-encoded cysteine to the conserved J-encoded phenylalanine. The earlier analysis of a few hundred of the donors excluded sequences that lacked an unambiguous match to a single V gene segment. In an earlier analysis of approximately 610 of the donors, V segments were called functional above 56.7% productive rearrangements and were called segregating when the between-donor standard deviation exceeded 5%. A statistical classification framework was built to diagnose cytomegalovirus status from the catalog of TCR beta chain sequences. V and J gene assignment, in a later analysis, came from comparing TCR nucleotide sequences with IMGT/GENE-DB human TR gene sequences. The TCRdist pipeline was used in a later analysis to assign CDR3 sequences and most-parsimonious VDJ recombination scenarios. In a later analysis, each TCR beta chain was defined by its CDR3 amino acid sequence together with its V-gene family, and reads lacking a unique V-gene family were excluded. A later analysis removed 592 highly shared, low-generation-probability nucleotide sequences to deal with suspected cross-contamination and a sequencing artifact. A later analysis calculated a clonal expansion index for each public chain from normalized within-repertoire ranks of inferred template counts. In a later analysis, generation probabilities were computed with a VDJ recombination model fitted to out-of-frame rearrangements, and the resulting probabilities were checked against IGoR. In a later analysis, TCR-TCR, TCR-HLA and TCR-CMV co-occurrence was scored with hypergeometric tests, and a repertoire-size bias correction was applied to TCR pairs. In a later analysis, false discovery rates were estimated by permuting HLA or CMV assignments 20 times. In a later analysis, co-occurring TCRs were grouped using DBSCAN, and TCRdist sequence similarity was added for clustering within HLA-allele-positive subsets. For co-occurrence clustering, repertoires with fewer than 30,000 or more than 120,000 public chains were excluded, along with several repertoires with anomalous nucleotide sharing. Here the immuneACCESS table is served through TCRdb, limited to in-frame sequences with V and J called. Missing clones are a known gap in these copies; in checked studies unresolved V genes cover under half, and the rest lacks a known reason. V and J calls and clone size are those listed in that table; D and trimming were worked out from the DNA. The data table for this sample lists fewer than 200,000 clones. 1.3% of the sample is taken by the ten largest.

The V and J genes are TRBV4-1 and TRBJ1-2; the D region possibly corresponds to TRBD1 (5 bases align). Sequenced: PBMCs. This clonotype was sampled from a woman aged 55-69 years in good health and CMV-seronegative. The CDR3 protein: CASSQDARVDRWGYTF. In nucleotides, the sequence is TGCGCCAGCAGCCAAGATGCCAGGGTTGATCGCTGGGGCTACACCTTC.